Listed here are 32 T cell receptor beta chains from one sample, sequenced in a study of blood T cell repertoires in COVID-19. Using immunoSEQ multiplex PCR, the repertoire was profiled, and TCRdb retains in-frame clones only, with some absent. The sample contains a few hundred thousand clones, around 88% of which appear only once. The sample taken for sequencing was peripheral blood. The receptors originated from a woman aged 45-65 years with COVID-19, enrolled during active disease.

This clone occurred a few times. CDR3: CDYRVGNQPQHF. The CDR3 DNA sequence: TGTGACTACAGGGTTGGGAATCAGCCCCAGCATTTT. The chain uses TRBV12-5 and TRBJ1-5; a weak D match, TRBD1 (6 bases). Germline V gene data show CDR1 as LGHNT and CDR2 as FRNRAP. The CDR3 has 12 amino acids.

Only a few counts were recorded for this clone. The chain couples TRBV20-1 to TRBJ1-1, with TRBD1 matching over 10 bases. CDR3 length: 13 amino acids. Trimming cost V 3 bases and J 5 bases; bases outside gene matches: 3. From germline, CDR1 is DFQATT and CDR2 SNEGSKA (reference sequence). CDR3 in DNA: TGCAGTGCTAGTGGGACAGGGGTTACTGAAGCTTTCTTT. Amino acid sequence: CSASGTGVTEAFF.

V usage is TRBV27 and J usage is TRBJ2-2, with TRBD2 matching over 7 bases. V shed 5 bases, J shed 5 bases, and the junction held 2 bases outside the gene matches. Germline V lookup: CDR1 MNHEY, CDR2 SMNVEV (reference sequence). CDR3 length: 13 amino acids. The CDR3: CASSTSATGELFF. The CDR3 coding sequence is TGTGCCAGCAGTACTAGCGCAACCGGGGAGCTGTTTTTT.

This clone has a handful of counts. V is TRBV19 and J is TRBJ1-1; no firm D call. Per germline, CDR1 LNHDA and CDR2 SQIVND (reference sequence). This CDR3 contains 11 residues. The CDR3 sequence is CATRKNTEAFF. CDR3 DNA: TGTGCGACACGGAAGAACACTGAAGCTTTCTTT.

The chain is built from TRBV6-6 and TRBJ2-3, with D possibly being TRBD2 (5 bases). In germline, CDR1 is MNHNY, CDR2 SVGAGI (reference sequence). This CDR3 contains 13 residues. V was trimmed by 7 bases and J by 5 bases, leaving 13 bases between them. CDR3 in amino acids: CASIPGLEDTQYF. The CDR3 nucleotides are TGTGCCAGCATCCCCGGACTGGAAGATACGCAGTATTTT.

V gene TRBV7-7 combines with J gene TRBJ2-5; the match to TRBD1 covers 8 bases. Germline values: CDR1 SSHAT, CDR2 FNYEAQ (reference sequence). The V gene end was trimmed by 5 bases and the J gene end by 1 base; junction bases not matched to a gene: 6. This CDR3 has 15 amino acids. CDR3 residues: CASSPWTGFQETQYF. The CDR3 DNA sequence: TGTGCCAGCAGCCCTTGGACAGGGTTCCAAGAGACCCAGTACTTC.

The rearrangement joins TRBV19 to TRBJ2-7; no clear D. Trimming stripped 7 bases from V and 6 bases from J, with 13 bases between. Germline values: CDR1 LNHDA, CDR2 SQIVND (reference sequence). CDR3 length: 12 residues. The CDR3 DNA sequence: TGTGCCAGTACCGAGAGTAATGGCGAGCAGTACTTC. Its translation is CASTESNGEQYF.

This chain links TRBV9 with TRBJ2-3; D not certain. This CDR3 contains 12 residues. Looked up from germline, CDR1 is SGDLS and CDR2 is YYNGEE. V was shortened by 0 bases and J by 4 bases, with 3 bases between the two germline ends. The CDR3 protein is CASSVVADTQYF. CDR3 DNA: TGTGCCAGCAGCGTAGTCGCAGATACGCAGTATTTT.

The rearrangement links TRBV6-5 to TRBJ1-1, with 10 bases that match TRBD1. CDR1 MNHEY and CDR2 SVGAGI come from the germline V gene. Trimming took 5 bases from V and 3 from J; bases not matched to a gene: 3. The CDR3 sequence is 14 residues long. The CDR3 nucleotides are TGTGCCAGCAGTCGGGGGACAGGGGACACTGAAGCTTTCTTT. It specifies CASSRGTGDTEAFF.

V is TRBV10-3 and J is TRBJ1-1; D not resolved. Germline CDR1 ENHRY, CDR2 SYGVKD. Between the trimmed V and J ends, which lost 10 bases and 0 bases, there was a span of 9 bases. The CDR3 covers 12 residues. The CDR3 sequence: CATVSVNTEAFF. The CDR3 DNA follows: TGTGCCACCGTATCTGTGAACACTGAAGCTTTCTTT.

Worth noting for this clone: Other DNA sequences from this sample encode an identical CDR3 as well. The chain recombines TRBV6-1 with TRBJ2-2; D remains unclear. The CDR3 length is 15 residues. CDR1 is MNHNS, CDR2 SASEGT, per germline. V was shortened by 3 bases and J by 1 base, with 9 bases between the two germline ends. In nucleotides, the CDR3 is TGTGCCAGCAGTGAGCACAGAATGAACACCGGGGAGCTGTTTTTT. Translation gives CASSEHRMNTGELFF.

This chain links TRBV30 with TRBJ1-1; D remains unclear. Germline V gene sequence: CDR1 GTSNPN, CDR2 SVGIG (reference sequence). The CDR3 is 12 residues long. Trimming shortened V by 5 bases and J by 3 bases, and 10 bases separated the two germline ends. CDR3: CAWDYGDTEAFF. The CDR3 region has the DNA TGTGCCTGGGACTACGGGGACACTGAAGCTTTCTTT.

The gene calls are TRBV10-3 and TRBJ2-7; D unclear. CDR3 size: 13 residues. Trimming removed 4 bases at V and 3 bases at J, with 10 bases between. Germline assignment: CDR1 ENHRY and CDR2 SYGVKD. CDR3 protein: CAISGANIYEQYF. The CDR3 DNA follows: TGTGCCATCAGTGGGGCTAACATCTACGAGCAGTACTTC.

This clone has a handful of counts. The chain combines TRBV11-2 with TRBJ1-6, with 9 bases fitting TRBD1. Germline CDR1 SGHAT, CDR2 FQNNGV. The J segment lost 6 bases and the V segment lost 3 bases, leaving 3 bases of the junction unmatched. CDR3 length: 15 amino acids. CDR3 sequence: CASSLMTGGNSPLHF. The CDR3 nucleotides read TGTGCCAGCAGCTTGATGACAGGGGGTAATTCACCCCTCCACTTT.

This CDR3 is CSVEDNNQPQHF. The CDR3 DNA reads TGCAGCGTTGAGGACAACAATCAGCCCCAGCATTTT. The chain joins TRBV29-1 to TRBJ1-5; D possibly corresponds to TRBD1 (5 bases). V lost 3 bases to trimming and J lost 3 bases, with 6 bases between them. This CDR3 has 12 amino acids. Germline CDR1 SQVTM, CDR2 ANQGSEA. The complete variable domain, with remaining parts taken from reference TRBV29-1 and TRBJ1-5, reads SAVISQKPSRDICQRGTSLTIQCQVDSQVTMMFWYRQQPGQSLTLIATANQGSEATYESGFVIDKFPISRPNLTFSTLTVSNMSPEDSSIYLCSVEDNNQPQHFGDGTRLSIL.

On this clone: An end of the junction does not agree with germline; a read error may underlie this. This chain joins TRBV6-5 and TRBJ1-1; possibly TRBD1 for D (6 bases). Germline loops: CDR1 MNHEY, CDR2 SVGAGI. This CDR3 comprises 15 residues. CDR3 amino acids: CASSDSGTINTEAFF. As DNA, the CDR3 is TGTGCCAGCAGTGACTCCGGGACAATAAACACTGAAGCTTTCTTT.

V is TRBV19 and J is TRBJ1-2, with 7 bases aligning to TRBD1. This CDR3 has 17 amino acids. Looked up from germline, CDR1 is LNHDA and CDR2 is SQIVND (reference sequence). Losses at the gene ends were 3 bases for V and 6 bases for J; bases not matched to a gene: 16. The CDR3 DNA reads TGTGCCAGTAGTATCCCACCCCGGGACAGCGTATCTAATGGCTACACCTTC. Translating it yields CASSIPPRDSVSNGYTF. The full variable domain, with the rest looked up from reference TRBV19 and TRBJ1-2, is DGGITQSPKYLFRKEGQNVTLSCEQNLNHDAMYWYRQDPGQGLRLIYYSQIVNDFQKGDIAEGYSVSREKKESFPLTVTSAQKNPTAFYLCASSIPPRDSVSNGYTFGSGTRLTVV.

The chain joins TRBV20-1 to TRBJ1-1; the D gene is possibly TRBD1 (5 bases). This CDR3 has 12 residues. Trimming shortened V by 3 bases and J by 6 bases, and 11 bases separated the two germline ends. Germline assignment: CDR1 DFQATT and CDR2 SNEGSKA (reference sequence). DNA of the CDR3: TGCAGTGCTAGTCCGGGGGTCGCTGAAGCTTTCTTT. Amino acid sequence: CSASPGVAEAFF.

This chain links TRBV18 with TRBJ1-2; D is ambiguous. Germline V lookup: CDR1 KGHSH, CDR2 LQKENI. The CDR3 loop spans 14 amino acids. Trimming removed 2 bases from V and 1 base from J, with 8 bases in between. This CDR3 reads CASSPGGNNYGYTF. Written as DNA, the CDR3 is TGTGCCAGCTCACCAGGAGGGAATAACTATGGCTACACCTTC. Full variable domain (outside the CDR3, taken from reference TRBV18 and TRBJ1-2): NAGVMQNPRHLVRRRGQEARLRCSPMKGHSHVYWYRQLPEEGLKFMVYLQKENIIDESGMPKERFSAEFPKEGPSILRIQQVVRGDSAAYFCASSPGGNNYGYTFGSGTRLTVV.

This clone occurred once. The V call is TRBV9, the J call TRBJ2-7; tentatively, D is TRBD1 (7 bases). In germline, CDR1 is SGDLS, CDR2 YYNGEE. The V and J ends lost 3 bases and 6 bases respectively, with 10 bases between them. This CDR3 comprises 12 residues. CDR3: CASSEQGGEQYF. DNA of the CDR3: TGTGCCAGCAGCGAGCAGGGGGGCGAGCAGTACTTC.

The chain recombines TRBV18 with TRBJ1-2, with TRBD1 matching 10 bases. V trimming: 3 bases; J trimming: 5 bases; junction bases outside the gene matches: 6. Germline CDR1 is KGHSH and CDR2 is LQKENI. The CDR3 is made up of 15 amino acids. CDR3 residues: CASSPGTGVEYGYTF. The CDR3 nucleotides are TGTGCCAGCTCACCCGGGACAGGGGTAGAGTATGGCTACACCTTC. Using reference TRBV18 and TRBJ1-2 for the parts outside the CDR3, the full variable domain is NAGVMQNPRHLVRRRGQEARLRCSPMKGHSHVYWYRQLPEEGLKFMVYLQKENIIDESGMPKERFSAEFPKEGPSILRIQQVVRGDSAAYFCASSPGTGVEYGYTFGSGTRLTVV.

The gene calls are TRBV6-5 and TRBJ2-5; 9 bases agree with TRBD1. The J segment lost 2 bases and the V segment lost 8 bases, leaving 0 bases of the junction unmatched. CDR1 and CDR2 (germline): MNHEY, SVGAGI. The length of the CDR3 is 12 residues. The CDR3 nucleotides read TGTGCCAGCGACAGGGGGCAAGAGACCCAGTACTTC. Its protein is CASDRGQETQYF.

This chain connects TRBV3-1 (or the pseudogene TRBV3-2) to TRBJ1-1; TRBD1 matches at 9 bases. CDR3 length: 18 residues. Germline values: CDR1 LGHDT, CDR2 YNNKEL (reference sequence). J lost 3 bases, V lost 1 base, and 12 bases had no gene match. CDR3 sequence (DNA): TGTGCCAGCAGCCAAGCTCACAGGGGGCCGCTCATCGACACTGAAGCTTTCTTT. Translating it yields CASSQAHRGPLIDTEAFF.

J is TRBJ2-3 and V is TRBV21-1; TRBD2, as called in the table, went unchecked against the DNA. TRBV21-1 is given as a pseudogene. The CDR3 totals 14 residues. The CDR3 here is CASSSGGLTDTQYF. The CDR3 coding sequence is TGTGCCAGCAGCTCCGGGGGGCTCACAGATACGCAGTATTTT.

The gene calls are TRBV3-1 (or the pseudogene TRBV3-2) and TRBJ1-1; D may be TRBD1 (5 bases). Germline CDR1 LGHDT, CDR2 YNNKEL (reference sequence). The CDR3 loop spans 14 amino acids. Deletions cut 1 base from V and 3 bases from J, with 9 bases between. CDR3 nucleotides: TGTGCCAGCAGCCAAGGGGCAGGGTACACTGAAGCTTTCTTT. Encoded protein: CASSQGAGYTEAFF.

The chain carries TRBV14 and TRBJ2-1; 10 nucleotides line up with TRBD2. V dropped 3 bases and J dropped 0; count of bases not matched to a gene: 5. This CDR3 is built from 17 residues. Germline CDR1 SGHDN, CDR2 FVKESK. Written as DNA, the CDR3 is TGTGCCAGCAGCCAGAGTAGCGGGGGGACCTCCTACAATGAGCAGTTCTTC. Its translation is CASSQSSGGTSYNEQFF.

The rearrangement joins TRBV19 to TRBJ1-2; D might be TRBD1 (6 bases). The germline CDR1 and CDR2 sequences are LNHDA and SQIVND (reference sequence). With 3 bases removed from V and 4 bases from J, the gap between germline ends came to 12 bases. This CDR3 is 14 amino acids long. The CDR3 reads CASSIGRTVYGYTF. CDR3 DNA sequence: TGTGCCAGTAGTATCGGGAGGACAGTCTATGGCTACACCTTC.

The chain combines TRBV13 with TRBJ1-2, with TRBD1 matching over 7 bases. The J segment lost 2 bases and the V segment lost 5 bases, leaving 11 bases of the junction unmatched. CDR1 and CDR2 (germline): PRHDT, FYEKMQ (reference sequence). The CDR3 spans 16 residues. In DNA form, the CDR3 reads TGTGCCAGCAGCCCCACCCGGACAGGAGCAAACTATGGCTACACCTTC. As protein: CASSPTRTGANYGYTF.

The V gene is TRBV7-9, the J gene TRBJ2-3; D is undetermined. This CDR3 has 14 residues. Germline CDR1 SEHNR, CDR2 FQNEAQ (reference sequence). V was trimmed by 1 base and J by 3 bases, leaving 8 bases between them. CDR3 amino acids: CASSLGQRTDTQYF. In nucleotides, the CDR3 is TGTGCCAGCAGCTTAGGGCAGCGAACAGATACGCAGTATTTT.

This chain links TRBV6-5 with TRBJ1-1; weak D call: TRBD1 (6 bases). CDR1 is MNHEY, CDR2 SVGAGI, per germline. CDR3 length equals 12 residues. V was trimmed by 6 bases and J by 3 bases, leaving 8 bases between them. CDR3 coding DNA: TGTGCCAGCAGGGACAGCTACACTGAAGCTTTCTTT. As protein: CASRDSYTEAFF.

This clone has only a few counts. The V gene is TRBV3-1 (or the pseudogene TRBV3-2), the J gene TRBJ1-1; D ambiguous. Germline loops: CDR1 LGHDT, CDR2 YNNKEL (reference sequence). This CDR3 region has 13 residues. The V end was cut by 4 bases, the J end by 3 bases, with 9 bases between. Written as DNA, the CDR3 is TGTGCCAGCAGCCCCTGGCCCGACACTGAAGCTTTCTTT. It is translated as CASSPWPDTEAFF.

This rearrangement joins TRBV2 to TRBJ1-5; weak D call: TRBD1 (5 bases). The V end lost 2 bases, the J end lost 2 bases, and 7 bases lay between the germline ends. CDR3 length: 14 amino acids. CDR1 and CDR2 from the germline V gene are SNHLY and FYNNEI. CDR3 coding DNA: TGTGCCAGCAGTGAACGGGGGGGCAATCAGCCCCAGCATTTT. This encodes CASSERGGNQPQHF.